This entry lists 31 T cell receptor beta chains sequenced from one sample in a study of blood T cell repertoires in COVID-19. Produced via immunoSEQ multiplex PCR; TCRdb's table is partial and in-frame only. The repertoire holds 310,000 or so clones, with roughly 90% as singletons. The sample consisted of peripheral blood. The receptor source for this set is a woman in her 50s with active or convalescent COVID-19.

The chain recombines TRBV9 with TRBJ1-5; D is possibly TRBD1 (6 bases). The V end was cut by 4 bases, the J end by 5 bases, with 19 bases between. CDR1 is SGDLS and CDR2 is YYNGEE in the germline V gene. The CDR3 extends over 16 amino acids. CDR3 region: CASSPSPHEGDQPQHF. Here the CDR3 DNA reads TGTGCCAGCAGCCCCTCACCACACGAGGGGGATCAGCCCCAGCATTTT.

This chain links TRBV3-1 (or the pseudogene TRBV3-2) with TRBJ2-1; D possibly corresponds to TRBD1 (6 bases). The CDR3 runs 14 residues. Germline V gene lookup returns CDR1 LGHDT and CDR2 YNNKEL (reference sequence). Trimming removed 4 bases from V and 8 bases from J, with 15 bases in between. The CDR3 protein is CASSLGAPRDEQFF. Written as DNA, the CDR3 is TGTGCCAGCAGCCTGGGGGCACCCCGGGATGAGCAGTTCTTC.

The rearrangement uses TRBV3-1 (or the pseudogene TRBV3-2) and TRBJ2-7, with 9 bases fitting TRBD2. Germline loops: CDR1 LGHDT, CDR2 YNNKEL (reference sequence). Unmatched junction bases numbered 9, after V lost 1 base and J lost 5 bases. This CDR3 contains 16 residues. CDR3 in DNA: TGTGCCAGCAGCCAAGGATGGCGGCGGGAGGGTGACGAGCAGTACTTC. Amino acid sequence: CASSQGWRREGDEQYF.

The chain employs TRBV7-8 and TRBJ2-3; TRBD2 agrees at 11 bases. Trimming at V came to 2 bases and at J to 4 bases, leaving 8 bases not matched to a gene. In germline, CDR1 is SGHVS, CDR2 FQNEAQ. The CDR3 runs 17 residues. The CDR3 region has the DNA TGTGCCAGCAGCTTAAGGCTAGCGGGGGGCCTATCAGATACGCAGTATTTT. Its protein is CASSLRLAGGLSDTQYF.

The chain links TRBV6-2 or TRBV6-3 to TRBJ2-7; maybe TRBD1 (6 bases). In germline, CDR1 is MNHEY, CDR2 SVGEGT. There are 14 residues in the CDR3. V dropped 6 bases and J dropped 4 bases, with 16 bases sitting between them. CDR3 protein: CASSSYLGAYEQYF. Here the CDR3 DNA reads TGTGCCAGCAGCTCCTATTTGGGGGCGTACGAGCAGTACTTC.

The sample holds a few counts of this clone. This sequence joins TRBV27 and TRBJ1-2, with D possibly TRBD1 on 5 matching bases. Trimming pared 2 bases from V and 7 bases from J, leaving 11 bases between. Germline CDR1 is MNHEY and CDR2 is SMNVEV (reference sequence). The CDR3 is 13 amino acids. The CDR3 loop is CASSLPIGAGYTF. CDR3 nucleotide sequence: TGTGCCAGCAGTTTACCTATAGGGGCTGGCTACACCTTC.

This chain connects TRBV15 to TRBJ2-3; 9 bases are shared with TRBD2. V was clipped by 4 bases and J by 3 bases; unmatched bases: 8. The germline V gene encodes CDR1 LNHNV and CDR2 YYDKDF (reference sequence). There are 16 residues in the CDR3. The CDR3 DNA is TGTGCCACCAGCACCCTCTCGGCGGGAGGGACAGATACGCAGTATTTT. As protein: CATSTLSAGGTDTQYF.

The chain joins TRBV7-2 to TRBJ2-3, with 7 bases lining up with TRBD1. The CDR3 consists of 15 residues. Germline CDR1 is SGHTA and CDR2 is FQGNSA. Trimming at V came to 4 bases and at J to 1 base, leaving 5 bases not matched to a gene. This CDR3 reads CASSYTGEGTDTQYF. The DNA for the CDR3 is TGTGCCAGCAGCTATACAGGGGAAGGCACAGATACGCAGTATTTT.

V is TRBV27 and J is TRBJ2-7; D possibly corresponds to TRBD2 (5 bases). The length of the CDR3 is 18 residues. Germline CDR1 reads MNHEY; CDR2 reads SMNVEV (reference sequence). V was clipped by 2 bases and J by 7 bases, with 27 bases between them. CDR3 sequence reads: CASSLTFGWTPTLWEQYF. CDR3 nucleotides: TGTGCCAGCAGTTTAACCTTCGGGTGGACTCCGACCCTGTGGGAGCAGTACTTC.

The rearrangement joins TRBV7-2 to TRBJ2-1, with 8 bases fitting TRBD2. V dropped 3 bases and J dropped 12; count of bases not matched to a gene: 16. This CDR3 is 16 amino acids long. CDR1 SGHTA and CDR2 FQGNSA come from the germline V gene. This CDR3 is CASSFRGTREGSAQFF. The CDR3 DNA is TGTGCCAGCAGCTTCCGCGGGACTAGGGAGGGATCAGCGCAGTTCTTC.

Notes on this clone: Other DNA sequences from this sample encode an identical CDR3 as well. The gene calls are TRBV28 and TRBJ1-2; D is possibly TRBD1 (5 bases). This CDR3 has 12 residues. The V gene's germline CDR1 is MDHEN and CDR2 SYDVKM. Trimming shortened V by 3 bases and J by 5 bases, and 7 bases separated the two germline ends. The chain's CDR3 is CASSLGGYGYTF. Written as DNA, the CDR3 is TGTGCCAGCAGTTTGGGGGGGTATGGCTACACCTTC.

The CDR3 nucleotides are TGCGCCAGCAGCTTGTACGGGGGGCCAGGAACTGAAGCTTTCTTT. This sequence encodes CASSLYGGPGTEAFF. The chain uses TRBV5-1 and TRBJ1-1, with a weak D call TRBD1 (6 bases). Germline values: CDR1 SGHRS, CDR2 YFSETQ. Trimming removed 1 base at V and 5 bases at J, with 15 bases between. The CDR3 runs to 15 residues.

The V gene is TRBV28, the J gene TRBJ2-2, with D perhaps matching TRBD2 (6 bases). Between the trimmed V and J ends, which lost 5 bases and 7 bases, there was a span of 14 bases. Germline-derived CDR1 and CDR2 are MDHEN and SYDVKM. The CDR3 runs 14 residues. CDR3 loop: CASSRNRGGGELFF. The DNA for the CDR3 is TGTGCCAGCAGTAGAAATAGGGGAGGCGGGGAGCTGTTTTTT.

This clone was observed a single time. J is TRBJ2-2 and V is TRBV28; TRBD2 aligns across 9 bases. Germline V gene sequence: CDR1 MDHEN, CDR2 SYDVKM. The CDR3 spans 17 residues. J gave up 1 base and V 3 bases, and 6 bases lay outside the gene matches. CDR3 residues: CASSFPGLAQNTGELFF. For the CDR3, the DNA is TGTGCCAGCAGTTTCCCGGGACTAGCCCAGAACACCGGGGAGCTGTTTTTT.

CDR3 DNA: TGTGCCAGCAGCTCGGACAGGGTTGGAAACACCATATATTTT. This gives the protein CASSSDRVGNTIYF. This chain connects TRBV6-5 to TRBJ1-3; TRBD1 agrees at 8 bases. The V gene's germline CDR1 is MNHEY and CDR2 SVGAGI. This CDR3 comprises 14 residues. Trimming removed 6 bases from V and 3 bases from J; junction bases left unmatched: 4.

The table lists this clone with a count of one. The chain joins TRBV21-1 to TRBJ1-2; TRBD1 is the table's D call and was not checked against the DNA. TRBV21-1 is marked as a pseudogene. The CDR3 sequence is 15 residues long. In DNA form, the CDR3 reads TGTGCCAGCGGGGTCAGACAGCCCTCTAACTATGGCTACACCTTC. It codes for CASGVRQPSNYGYTF.

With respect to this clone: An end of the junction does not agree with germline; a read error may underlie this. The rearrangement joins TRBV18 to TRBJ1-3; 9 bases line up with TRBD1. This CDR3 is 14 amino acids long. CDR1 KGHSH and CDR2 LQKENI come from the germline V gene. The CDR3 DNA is TGTGCCAGCTCACCAGCGGGACAGGGAAGCACCATATATTTT. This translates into CASSPAGQGSTIYF.

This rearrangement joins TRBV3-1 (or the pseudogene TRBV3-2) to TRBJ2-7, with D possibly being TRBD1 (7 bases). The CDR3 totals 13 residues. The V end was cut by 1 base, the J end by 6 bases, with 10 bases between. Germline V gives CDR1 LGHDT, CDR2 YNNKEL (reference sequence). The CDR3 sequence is CASSQGQGGEQYF. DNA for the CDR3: TGTGCCAGCAGCCAAGGACAGGGAGGCGAGCAGTACTTC.

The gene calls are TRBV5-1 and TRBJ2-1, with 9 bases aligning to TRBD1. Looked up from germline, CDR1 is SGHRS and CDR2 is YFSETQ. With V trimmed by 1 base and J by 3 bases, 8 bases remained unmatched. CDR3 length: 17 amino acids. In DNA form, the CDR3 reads TGCGCCAGCAGCTTGCCCGGGGACAGGGTAGTCTACAATGAGCAGTTCTTC. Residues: CASSLPGDRVVYNEQFF.

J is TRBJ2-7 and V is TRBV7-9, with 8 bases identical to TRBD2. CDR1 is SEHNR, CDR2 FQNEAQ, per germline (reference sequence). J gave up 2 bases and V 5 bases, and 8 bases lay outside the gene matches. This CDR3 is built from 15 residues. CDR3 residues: CASSHVAGFPYEQYF. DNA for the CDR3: TGTGCCAGCAGCCACGTAGCGGGATTCCCCTACGAGCAGTACTTC.

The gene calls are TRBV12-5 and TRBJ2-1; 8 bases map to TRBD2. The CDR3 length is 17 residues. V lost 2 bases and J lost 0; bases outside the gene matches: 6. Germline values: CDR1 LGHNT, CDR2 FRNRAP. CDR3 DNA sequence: TGTGCTAGTGGTTTGATGACTAGCGCGAGCTCCTACAATGAGCAGTTCTTC. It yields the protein CASGLMTSASSYNEQFF.

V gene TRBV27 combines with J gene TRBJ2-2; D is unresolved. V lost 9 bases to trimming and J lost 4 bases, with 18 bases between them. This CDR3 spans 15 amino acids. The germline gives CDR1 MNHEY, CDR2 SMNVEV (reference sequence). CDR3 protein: CASTSSTTGTGELFF. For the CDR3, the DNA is TGTGCCAGTACGTCGTCCACCACCGGCACCGGGGAGCTGTTTTTT.

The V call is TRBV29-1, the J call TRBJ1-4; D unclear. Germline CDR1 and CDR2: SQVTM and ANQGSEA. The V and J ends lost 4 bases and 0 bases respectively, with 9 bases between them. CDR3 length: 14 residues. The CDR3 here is CSVVGGSTNEKLFF. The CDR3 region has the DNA TGCAGCGTTGTCGGCGGCTCAACTAATGAAAAACTGTTTTTT.

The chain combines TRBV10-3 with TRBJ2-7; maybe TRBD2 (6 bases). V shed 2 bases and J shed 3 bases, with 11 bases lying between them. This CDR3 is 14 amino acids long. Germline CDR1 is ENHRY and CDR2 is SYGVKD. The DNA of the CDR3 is TGTGCCATCAGTGAGGGGAGGTACCGCTACGAGCAGTACTTC. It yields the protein CAISEGRYRYEQYF.

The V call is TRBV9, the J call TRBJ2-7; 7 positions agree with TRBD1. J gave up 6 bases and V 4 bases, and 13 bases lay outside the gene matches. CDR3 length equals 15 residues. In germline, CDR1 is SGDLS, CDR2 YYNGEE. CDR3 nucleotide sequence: TGTGCCAGCAGCCCGAGACAGGGAAAGTCGGCCGAGCAGTACTTC. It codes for CASSPRQGKSAEQYF.

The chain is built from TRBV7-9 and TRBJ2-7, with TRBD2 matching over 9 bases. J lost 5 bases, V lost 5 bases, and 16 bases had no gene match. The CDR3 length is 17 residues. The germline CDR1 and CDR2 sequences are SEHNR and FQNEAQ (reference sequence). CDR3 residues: CASSLTLPNAGGHEQYF. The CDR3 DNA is TGTGCCAGCAGCCTCACCCTACCCAACGCGGGGGGGCACGAGCAGTACTTC.

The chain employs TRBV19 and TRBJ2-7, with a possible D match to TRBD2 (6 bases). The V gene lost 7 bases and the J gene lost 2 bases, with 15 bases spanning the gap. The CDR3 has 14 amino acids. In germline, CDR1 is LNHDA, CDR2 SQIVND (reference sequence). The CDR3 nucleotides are TGTGCCAGTACTACCGGGACTGGGACCTACGAGCAGTACTTC. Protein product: CASTTGTGTYEQYF.

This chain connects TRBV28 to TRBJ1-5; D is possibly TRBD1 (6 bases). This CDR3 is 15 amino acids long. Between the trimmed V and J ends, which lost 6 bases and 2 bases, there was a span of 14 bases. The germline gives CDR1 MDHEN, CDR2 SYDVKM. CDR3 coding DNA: TGTGCCAGCAGCATAGACAGGATTGGCAATCAGCCCCAGCATTTT. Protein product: CASSIDRIGNQPQHF.

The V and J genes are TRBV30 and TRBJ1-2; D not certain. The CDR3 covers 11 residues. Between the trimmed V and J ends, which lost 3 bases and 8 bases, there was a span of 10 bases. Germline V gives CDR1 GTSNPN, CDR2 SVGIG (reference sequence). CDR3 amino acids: CAWRGPEGYTF. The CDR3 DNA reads TGTGCCTGGAGAGGCCCGGAGGGCTACACCTTC.

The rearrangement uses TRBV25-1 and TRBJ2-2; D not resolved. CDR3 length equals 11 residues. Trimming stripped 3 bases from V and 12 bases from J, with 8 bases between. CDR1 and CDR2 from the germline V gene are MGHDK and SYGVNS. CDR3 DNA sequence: TGTGCCAGCAGTGAGGCAGGAAAGCTGTTTTTT. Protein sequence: CASSEAGKLFF.

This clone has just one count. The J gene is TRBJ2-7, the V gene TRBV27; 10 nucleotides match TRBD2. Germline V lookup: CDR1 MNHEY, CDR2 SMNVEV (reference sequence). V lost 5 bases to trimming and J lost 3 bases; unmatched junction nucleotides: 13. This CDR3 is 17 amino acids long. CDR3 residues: CASSRTSGGGLFYEQYF. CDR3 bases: TGTGCCAGCAGTCGGACTAGCGGCGGAGGACTTTTCTACGAGCAGTACTTC.